This T cell receptor beta chain was profiled in a study of beta chain features in type 1 diabetes. Study background: Patients were similar to healthy donors in age and gender (as well as in cell yields).

Investigators reverse transcribed all isolated RNA, so they sequenced expressed TCRB transcripts. Sequencing was performed with immunoSEQ multiplex PCR; in TCRdb, only in-frame clones are kept and a portion is missing. The table records a few hundred thousand clones, approximately 15% of them present only once. General study findings and limits: Sequencing of cDNA might inflate the share of cells that strongly express TCR. Amplification by PCR could prefer shorter templates, with the same effect in patients and controls. Type 1 diabetes patients had TCRB CDR3s that were shorter (moderately but significantly so) in all four CD4+ subsets. Patients with type 1 diabetes showed fewer VDJ junction insertions and more deletions.

Comments on this clone: What it binds is unknown.

The CDR3 runs 14 residues. Germline lookup yields CDR1 SGHTA and CDR2 FQGNSA. Between the trimmed V and J ends, which lost 1 base and 9 bases, there was a span of 13 bases. The sample was naive CD4+ T cells from blood. This chain links TRBV7-2 with TRBJ2-1; possible D gene TRBD1, 6 bases. This clonotype originated in a man aged 18 to 29 with type 1 diabetes. Here the CDR3 reads CASSLGTVVSEQFF. The CDR3 DNA is TGTGCCAGCAGCTTAGGGACAGTGGTGAGTGAGCAGTTCTTC. Full variable domain (outside the CDR3, taken from reference TRBV7-2 and TRBJ2-1): GAGVSQSPSNKVTEKGKDVELRCDPISGHTALYWYRQSLGQGLEFLIYFQGNSAPDKSGLPSDRFSAERTGGSVSTLTIQRTQQEDSAVYLCASSLGTVVSEQFFGPGTRLTVL.